The TCR beta chain described here comes from a study of CD8+CD57+ T cells in acquired aplastic anemia. About the research overall: Sorted CD4+ plus CD8+ cells gave DNA averaging approximately 3.2 ug.

Genomic DNA provided the template from which TCR beta VDJ and CDR3 profiles were obtained. TCRdb used MiXCR to reprocess the reads, holding one entry per CDR3 protein. The sample carries roughly 290,000 distinct CDR3 sequences, 50% to 65% recorded once. The germline V gene encodes CDR1 SNHLY and CDR2 FYNNEI. Deletions cut 8 bases from V and 11 bases from J, with 16 bases between. This CDR3 spans 12 amino acids. Comments on this clonotype: The antigen remains unidentified.

Findings and limits, study-wide: Patients and controls shared 25 to 30 CD8+ CDR3 sequences.

CD8+CD57+ cell expansion, shown by flow cytometry, had occurred in the patients selected for sequencing. Blood came from patients not yet given any therapy. The chain has TRBV2 and TRBJ2-1; no clear D gene. Material for sequencing was sorted CD4+, CD8+, or CD8+CD57+ T cells (not recorded which) from PBMCs. This TCR was sampled from a human donor with aplastic anemia. The CDR3 DNA reads as TGTGCCAGCCAAGCCCTGGGGTCTAAGCAGTTCTTC. Amino acid sequence: CASQALGSKQFF.